This entry is about one T cell receptor (beta chain). These data come from a study of early T cells in non-severe SARS-CoV-2 infection. In the study overall: The study sequenced bulk RNA from unsorted whole blood, with chains unpaired.

Molecules of cDNA were individually given unique molecular identifiers that were attached to them. TCRdb re-called the 5' RACE reads through MiXCR, storing one row per CDR3 protein. Of 55,000 to 65,000 distinct CDR3 sequences in the sample, more than 8.5% were seen once. The V end lost 5 bases, the J end lost 0 bases, and 20 bases lay between the germline ends. The germline gives CDR1 MDHEN, CDR2 SYDVKM. The CDR3 loop spans 17 amino acids. The sequence came from an adult who was a healthcare worker with PCR-confirmed SARS-CoV-2 infection or an uninfected control (not recorded which). The sample taken for sequencing was whole blood. The rearrangement joins TRBV28 to TRBJ2-7; D possibly matches TRBD1 or TRBD2 (5 bases each). The chain's CDR3 is CASSLDAGTDRSYEQYF. The CDR3 DNA is TGTGCCAGCAGTCTCGATGCCGGGACCGACCGCTCCTACGAGCAGTACTTC.